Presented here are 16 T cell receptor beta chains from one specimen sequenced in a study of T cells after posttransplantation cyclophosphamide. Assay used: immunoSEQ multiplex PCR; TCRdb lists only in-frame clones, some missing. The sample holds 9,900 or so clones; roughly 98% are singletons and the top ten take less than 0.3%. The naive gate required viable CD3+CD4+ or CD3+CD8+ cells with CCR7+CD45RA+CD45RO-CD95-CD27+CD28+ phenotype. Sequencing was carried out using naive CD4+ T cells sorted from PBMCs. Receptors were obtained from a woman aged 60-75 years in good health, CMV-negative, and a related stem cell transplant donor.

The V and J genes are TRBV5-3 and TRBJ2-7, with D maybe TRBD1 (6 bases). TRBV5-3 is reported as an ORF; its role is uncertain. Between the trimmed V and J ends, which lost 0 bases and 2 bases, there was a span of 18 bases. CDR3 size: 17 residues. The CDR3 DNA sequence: TGTGCCAGAAGCTTGGTCTCCGCCAGGGGAAACGCCTACGAGCAGTACGTC. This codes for CARSLVSARGNAYEQYV.

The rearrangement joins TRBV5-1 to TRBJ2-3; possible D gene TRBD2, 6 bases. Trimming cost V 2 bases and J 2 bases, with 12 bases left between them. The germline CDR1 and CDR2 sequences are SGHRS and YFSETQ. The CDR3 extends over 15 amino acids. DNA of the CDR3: TGCGCCAGCAGCTTCACCGGGACTTCCACAGATACGCAGTATTTT. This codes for CASSFTGTSTDTQYF.

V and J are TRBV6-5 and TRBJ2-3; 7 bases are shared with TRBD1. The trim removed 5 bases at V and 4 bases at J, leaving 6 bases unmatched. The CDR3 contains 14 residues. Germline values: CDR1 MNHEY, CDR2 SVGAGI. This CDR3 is CASSPNRGSDTQYF. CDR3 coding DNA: TGTGCCAGCAGTCCGAACAGGGGATCAGATACGCAGTATTTT.

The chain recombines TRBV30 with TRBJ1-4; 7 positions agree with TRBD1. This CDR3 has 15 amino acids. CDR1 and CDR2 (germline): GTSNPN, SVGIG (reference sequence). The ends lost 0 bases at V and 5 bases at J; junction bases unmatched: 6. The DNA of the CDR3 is TGTGCCTGGAGTGTACTAGGGACAGTAAATGAAAAACTGTTTTTT. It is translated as CAWSVLGTVNEKLFF.

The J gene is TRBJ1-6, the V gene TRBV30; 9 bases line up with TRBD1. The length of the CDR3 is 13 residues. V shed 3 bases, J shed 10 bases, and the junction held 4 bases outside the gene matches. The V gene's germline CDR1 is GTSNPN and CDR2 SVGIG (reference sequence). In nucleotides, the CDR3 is TGTGCCTGGAGAACAGGGGGCGGGTCACCCCTCCACTTT. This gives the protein CAWRTGGGSPLHF.

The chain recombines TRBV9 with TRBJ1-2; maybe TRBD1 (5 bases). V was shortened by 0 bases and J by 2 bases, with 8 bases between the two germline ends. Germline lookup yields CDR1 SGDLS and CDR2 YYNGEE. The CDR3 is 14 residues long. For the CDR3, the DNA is TGTGCCAGCAGCGTAGCCGCAGGGAACTATGGCTACACCTTC. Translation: CASSVAAGNYGYTF.

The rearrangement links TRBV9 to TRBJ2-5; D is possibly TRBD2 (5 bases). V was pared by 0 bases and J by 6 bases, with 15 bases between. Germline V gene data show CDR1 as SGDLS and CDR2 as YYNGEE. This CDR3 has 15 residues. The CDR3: CASSVGGGSGKTQYF. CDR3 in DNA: TGTGCCAGCAGCGTAGGAGGCGGATCGGGGAAGACCCAGTACTTC.

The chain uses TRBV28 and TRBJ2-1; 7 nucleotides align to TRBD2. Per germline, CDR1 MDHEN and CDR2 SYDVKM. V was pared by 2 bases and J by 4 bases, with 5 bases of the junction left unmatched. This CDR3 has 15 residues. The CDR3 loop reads CASSLLSGPYNEQFF. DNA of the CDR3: TGTGCCAGCAGTTTACTTAGCGGGCCTTACAATGAGCAGTTCTTC.

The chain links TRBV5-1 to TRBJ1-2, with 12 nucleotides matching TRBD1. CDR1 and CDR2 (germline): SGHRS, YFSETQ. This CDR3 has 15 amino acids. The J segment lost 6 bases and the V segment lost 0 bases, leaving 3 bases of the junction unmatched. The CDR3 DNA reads TGCGCCAGCAGCTTGGTGGGACAGGGGGCAAATGGCTACACCTTC. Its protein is CASSLVGQGANGYTF.

The chain's CDR3 is CASSLVSDSSNYGYTF. CDR3 coding DNA: TGTGCCAGCAGCTTAGTTTCTGACAGTTCAAACTATGGCTACACCTTC. The chain carries TRBV7-6 and TRBJ1-2, with a weak D call TRBD1 (5 bases). There are 16 residues in the CDR3. The V gene's germline CDR1 is SGHVS and CDR2 FNYEAQ. V lost 1 base, J lost 2 bases, and 14 bases lay in between.

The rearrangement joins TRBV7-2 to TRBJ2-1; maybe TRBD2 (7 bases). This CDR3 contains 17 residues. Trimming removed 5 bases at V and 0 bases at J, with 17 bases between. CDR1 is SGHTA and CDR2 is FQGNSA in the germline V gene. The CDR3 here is CASSQGGGRNSYNEQFF. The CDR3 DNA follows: TGTGCCAGCAGCCAAGGGGGGGGGCGGAACTCCTACAATGAGCAGTTCTTC.

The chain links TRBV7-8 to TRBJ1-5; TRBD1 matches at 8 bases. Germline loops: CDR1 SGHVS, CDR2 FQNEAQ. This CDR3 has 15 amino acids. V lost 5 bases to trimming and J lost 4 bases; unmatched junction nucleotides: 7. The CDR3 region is CASSIRTGRNQPQHF. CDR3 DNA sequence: TGTGCCAGCAGCATACGGACAGGGAGGAATCAGCCCCAGCATTTT.

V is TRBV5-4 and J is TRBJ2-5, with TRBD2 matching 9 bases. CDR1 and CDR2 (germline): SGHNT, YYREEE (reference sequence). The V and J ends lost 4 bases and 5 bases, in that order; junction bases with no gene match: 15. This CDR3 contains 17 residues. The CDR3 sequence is CASSLPGGRAGAETQYF. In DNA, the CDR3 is TGTGCCAGCAGCCTCCCGGGCGGGAGGGCCGGGGCGGAGACCCAGTACTTC.

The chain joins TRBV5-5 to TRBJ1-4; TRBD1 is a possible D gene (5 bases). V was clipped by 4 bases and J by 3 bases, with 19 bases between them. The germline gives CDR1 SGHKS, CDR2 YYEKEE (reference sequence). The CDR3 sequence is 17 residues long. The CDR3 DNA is TGTGCCAGCAGCATAATTGGATCGGGGGAAGCTAATGAAAAACTGTTTTTT. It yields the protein CASSIIGSGEANEKLFF.

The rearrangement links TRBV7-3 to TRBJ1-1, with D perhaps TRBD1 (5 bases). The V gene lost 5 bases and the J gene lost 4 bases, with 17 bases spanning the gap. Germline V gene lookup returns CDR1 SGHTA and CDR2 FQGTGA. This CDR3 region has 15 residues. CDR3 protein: CASSVSSGPSTEAFF. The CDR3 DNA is TGTGCCAGCAGCGTGTCGTCAGGGCCCTCCACTGAAGCTTTCTTT.

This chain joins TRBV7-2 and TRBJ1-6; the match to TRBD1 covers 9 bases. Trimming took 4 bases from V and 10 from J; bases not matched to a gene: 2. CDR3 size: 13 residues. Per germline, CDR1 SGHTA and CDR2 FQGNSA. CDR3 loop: CASSSTGGSPLHF. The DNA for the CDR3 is TGTGCCAGCAGCTCTACAGGGGGCTCACCCCTCCACTTT. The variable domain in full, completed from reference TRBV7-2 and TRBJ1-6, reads GAGVSQSPSNKVTEKGKDVELRCDPISGHTALYWYRQSLGQGLEFLIYFQGNSAPDKSGLPSDRFSAERTGGSVSTLTIQRTQQEDSAVYLCASSSTGGSPLHFGNGTRLTVT.